This entry lists 24 T cell receptor beta chains sequenced from one sample in a study of blood T cell repertoires in COVID-19. Sequencing was performed with immunoSEQ multiplex PCR; in TCRdb, only in-frame clones are kept and a portion is missing. This table has around 160,000 clones, just under 80% appearing once. The sample comprised peripheral blood. The receptors come from a woman of 80 years or more with acute or convalescent COVID-19.

CDR3 nucleotide sequence: TGTGCCAGTAGTAGCCCGCTAGCGGGGCTCACAGATACGCAGTATTTT. It yields the protein CASSSPLAGLTDTQYF. The chain is built from TRBV19 and TRBJ2-3; 9 bases fit TRBD2. J was trimmed by 2 bases and V by 4 bases; bases with no gene match: 7. This CDR3 has 16 amino acids. Looked up from germline, CDR1 is LNHDA and CDR2 is SQIVND (reference sequence). The full variable domain, its missing parts supplied by reference TRBV19 and TRBJ2-3, is DGGITQSPKYLFRKEGQNVTLSCEQNLNHDAMYWYRQDPGQGLRLIYYSQIVNDFQKGDIAEGYSVSREKKESFPLTVTSAQKNPTAFYLCASSSPLAGLTDTQYFGPGTRLTVL.

The J gene is TRBJ2-3, the V gene TRBV6-2 or TRBV6-3, with TRBD1 identical over 11 bases. This CDR3 region has 15 residues. The junction had 9 bases not matched to a gene; V was cut back by 6 bases and J by 7 bases. Germline lookup yields CDR1 MNHEY and CDR2 SVGEGT. CDR3 residues: CASSPPGQGAYTQYF. As DNA, the CDR3 is TGTGCCAGCAGCCCACCCGGACAGGGGGCTTATACGCAGTATTTT.

The chain combines TRBV19 with TRBJ2-2, with 7 bases aligning to TRBD1. The CDR3 spans 14 residues. V shed 1 base and J 6 bases; nucleotides not matched to a gene: 2. The V gene's germline CDR1 is LNHDA and CDR2 SQIVND (reference sequence). CDR3 sequence reads: CASSIGQGAGELFF. The CDR3 coding sequence is TGTGCCAGTAGTATAGGACAGGGTGCCGGGGAGCTGTTTTTT.

This chain uses TRBV6-6 with TRBJ1-2, with D perhaps matching TRBD1 (5 bases). Trimming cost V 2 bases and J 7 bases, with 14 bases left between them. CDR3 length: 14 residues. Germline CDR1 reads MNHNY; CDR2 reads SVGAGI (reference sequence). Written as DNA, the CDR3 is TGTGCCAGCAGTTACGGCGGGACCTCGGGTGGCTACACCTTC. Its translation: CASSYGGTSGGYTF.

The CDR3 here is CASSSSSGRGETQYF. The DNA for the CDR3 is TGTGCCAGCAGTTCTTCTAGCGGGAGGGGAGAGACCCAGTACTTC. The chain has TRBV28 and TRBJ2-5; 12 bases are a match to TRBD2. Germline assignment: CDR1 MDHEN and CDR2 SYDVKM. V shed 4 bases, J shed 4 bases, and the junction held 4 bases outside the gene matches. This CDR3 has 15 amino acids.

This clone was seen a few times. The chain uses TRBV9 and TRBJ1-1; 9 bases match TRBD1. The germline gives CDR1 SGDLS, CDR2 YYNGEE. V was pared by 2 bases and J by 11 bases, with 7 bases of the junction left unmatched. This CDR3 spans 13 amino acids. The CDR3 is CASSVTGGADAFF. The CDR3 DNA follows: TGTGCCAGCAGCGTTACAGGGGGCGCAGACGCTTTCTTT.

The sample holds a few counts of this clone. The V and J genes are TRBV6-6 and TRBJ1-6; 10 bases are a match to TRBD1. Germline lookup yields CDR1 MNHNY and CDR2 SVGAGI (reference sequence). CDR3 length: 14 residues. V was clipped by 7 bases and J by 18 bases; unmatched bases: 15. The CDR3 here is CASILGQGGGWSHF. CDR3 sequence (DNA): TGTGCCAGCATTTTAGGACAGGGGGGCGGTTGGTCCCACTTT.

The chain links TRBV6-1 to TRBJ1-1; the D is unclear. This CDR3 comprises 11 residues. V lost 2 bases and J 11 bases, leaving 9 bases between the germline ends. The germline gives CDR1 MNHNS, CDR2 SASEGT. This CDR3 reads CASSEWEVAFF. CDR3 bases: TGTGCCAGCAGTGAATGGGAGGTGGCTTTCTTT.

J is TRBJ2-3 and V is TRBV6-6, with D hard to call. This CDR3 is built from 16 residues. The V gene lost 6 bases and the J gene lost 0 bases, with 16 bases spanning the gap. Per the germline V gene, CDR1 is MNHNY and CDR2 is SVGAGI (reference sequence). The CDR3 protein is CASSRSALSSTDTQYF. The CDR3 DNA is TGTGCCAGCAGCCGATCGGCCCTGTCTAGCACAGATACGCAGTATTTT.

This clone was observed a handful of times. The chain combines TRBV15 with TRBJ1-4; 7 bases are shared with TRBD1. Germline values: CDR1 LNHNV, CDR2 YYDKDF (reference sequence). The CDR3 is 16 residues long. V lost 3 bases and J lost 2; bases outside the gene matches: 6. The CDR3 is CATSRGDRATNEKLFF. In DNA, the CDR3 is TGTGCCACCAGCAGGGGTGACAGGGCTACTAATGAAAAACTGTTTTTT.

V and J are TRBV19 and TRBJ2-3; 9 bases are a match to TRBD2. The junction had 2 bases not matched to a gene; V was cut back by 4 bases and J by 3 bases. CDR3 length: 14 residues. Germline CDR1 and CDR2: LNHDA and SQIVND (reference sequence). CDR3 sequence reads: CASSRLAATDTQYF. The CDR3 bases are TGTGCCAGTAGTAGACTAGCGGCGACAGATACGCAGTATTTT. Supplemented by reference TRBV19 and TRBJ2-3, the full variable domain reads DGGITQSPKYLFRKEGQNVTLSCEQNLNHDAMYWYRQDPGQGLRLIYYSQIVNDFQKGDIAEGYSVSREKKESFPLTVTSAQKNPTAFYLCASSRLAATDTQYFGPGTRLTVL.

The chain links TRBV6-4 to TRBJ2-7; D is ambiguous. Germline lookup yields CDR1 MRHNA and CDR2 SNTAGT. This CDR3 spans 15 amino acids. V lost 0 bases and J lost 0, with 9 bases in between. DNA of the CDR3: TGTGCCAGCAGTGACTCCACAGCCGTCTCCTACGAGCAGTACTTC. Residues: CASSDSTAVSYEQYF.

The chain combines TRBV10-1 with TRBJ2-2; D possibly corresponds to TRBD2 (6 bases). Looked up from germline, CDR1 is WNHNN and CDR2 is SYGVQD (reference sequence). Trimming shortened V by 8 bases and J by 6 bases, and 13 bases separated the two germline ends. The CDR3 runs 13 residues. Here the CDR3 DNA reads TGCGCCAGCTCCGGGACTTTGGCCGGGGAGCTGTTTTTT. It specifies CASSGTLAGELFF.

This clone was detected a few times. The V gene is TRBV28, the J gene TRBJ1-1, with no clear D. CDR3 size: 14 residues. The V gene's germline CDR1 is MDHEN and CDR2 SYDVKM. V gave up 5 bases and J gave up 6 bases, with 16 bases separating them. CDR3 DNA sequence: TGTGCCAGCAGTCTGTCGGGGTTTAGGGCTGAAGCTTTCTTT. Residues: CASSLSGFRAEAFF.

This rearrangement joins TRBV27 to TRBJ1-1, with D unresolved. The ends were cut back, 0 bases at V and 3 bases at J, with 8 bases in the middle. The CDR3 is made up of 14 amino acids. Germline-derived CDR1 and CDR2 are MNHEY and SMNVEV (reference sequence). The CDR3 sequence is CASSLSYTYTEAFF. The CDR3, as DNA: TGTGCCAGCAGTTTATCATACACCTACACTGAAGCTTTCTTT.

CDR3 DNA: TGTGCCAGCAGCCAATACAGGGGGCGAAACGAGCAGTACTTC. Protein product: CASSQYRGRNEQYF. The rearrangement uses TRBV3-1 (or the pseudogene TRBV3-2) and TRBJ2-7; 9 bases are a match to TRBD1. In germline, CDR1 is LGHDT, CDR2 YNNKEL (reference sequence). V lost 2 bases to trimming and J lost 5 bases; unmatched junction nucleotides: 4. This CDR3 is built from 14 residues.

CDR3 nucleotides: TGTGCCAGTAGTAGAAGACAGGGTTGGGGTGAAAAACTGTTTTTT. Encoded protein: CASSRRQGWGEKLFF. This chain connects TRBV19 to TRBJ1-4; 7 nucleotides match TRBD1. Germline V gene lookup returns CDR1 LNHDA and CDR2 SQIVND (reference sequence). The ends lost 4 bases at V and 7 bases at J; junction bases unmatched: 9. The CDR3 is 15 residues long.

This chain joins TRBV6-2 or TRBV6-3 and TRBJ1-2; 10 nucleotides align to TRBD1. The CDR3 extends over 15 amino acids. V lost 2 bases, J lost 2 bases, and 2 bases stayed unmatched. Germline V CDR1 and CDR2: MNHEY, SVGEGT. The DNA for the CDR3 is TGTGCCAGCAGTTACGGACAGGGGGACAACTATGGCTACACCTTC. It is translated as CASSYGQGDNYGYTF.

The chain joins TRBV19 to TRBJ2-2, with a tentative D call TRBD1 (5 bases). Germline V lookup: CDR1 LNHDA, CDR2 SQIVND (reference sequence). This CDR3 has 14 amino acids. V lost 7 bases, J lost 6 bases, and 15 bases lay in between. CDR3 residues: CASTRTGRAGELFF. DNA for the CDR3: TGTGCCAGTACCCGAACGGGCAGGGCCGGGGAGCTGTTTTTT.

This chain links TRBV5-1 with TRBJ2-5; D may be TRBD2 (6 bases). Trimming removed 0 bases from V and 0 bases from J, with 9 bases in between. CDR1 SGHRS and CDR2 YFSETQ come from the germline V gene. CDR3 size: 15 residues. The CDR3 sequence: CASSLGLAYQETQYF. The CDR3, as DNA: TGCGCCAGCAGCTTGGGGCTAGCGTACCAAGAGACCCAGTACTTC.

The V call is TRBV30, the J call TRBJ1-2; TRBD1 is a possible D gene (6 bases). V gave up 3 bases and J gave up 4 bases, with 12 bases separating them. Germline CDR1 and CDR2: GTSNPN and SVGIG (reference sequence). The length of the CDR3 is 13 residues. The CDR3 here is CAWRLQGSYGYTF. CDR3 nucleotide sequence: TGTGCCTGGAGATTACAGGGTTCCTATGGCTACACCTTC.

This chain connects TRBV19 to TRBJ2-7; tentative D call: TRBD2 (6 bases). The V end lost 5 bases, the J end lost 3 bases, and 20 bases lay between the germline ends. From germline, CDR1 is LNHDA and CDR2 SQIVND (reference sequence). This CDR3 has 16 residues. The CDR3 DNA reads as TGTGCCAGTAGTTTAATATACGGGACTCACATCTACGAGCAGTACTTC. This encodes CASSLIYGTHIYEQYF.

The chain links TRBV6-6 to TRBJ2-7; TRBD1 matches at 12 bases. The CDR3 is 15 amino acids. J was trimmed by 4 bases and V by 6 bases; bases with no gene match: 7. In germline, CDR1 is MNHNY, CDR2 SVGAGI (reference sequence). The CDR3 protein is CASRSGTGGSYEQYF. DNA of the CDR3: TGTGCCAGCAGGTCCGGGACAGGGGGCTCGTACGAGCAGTACTTC.

This rearrangement joins TRBV2 to TRBJ2-3, with 11 bases matching TRBD1. Per the germline V gene, CDR1 is SNHLY and CDR2 is FYNNEI. This CDR3 is built from 14 residues. J lost 4 bases, V lost 7 bases, and 4 bases had no gene match. As DNA, the CDR3 is TGTGCCAGCAAGGACAGGGGGCCTGCAGATACGCAGTATTTT. Translation: CASKDRGPADTQYF.